These 15 T cell receptor beta chains were sequenced from one sample in a study of lymphopenia after photon versus proton radiotherapy. Clones were sequenced by immunoSEQ multiplex PCR, and TCRdb holds only the in-frame ones, with some missing. The data show around 64,000 clones, with around 90% seen just once and more than 10% held by the top ten. This specimen consisted of peripheral blood, obtained from a patient treated with proton-based radiotherapy. These receptors were taken from a man older than 75 with esophageal cancer.

The rearrangement joins TRBV5-1 to TRBJ1-3; D might be TRBD1 (5 bases). Trimming shortened V by 0 bases and J by 3 bases, and 10 bases separated the two germline ends. The CDR3 totals 15 residues. Germline loops: CDR1 SGHRS, CDR2 YFSETQ. CDR3 amino acids: CASSLAGVNGNTIYF. The CDR3 DNA is TGCGCCAGCAGCTTGGCGGGGGTAAATGGAAACACCATATATTTT.

The chain carries TRBV5-6 and TRBJ1-1; D possibly corresponds to TRBD1 (5 bases). The CDR3 extends over 14 amino acids. Trimming took off 5 bases at V and 1 base at J, with 12 bases between the two ends. The germline CDR1 and CDR2 sequences are SGHDT and YYEEEE. This chain's CDR3 is CASRPGRQNTEAFF. CDR3 nucleotide sequence: TGTGCCAGCAGACCGGGACGGCAGAACACTGAAGCTTTCTTT.

J is TRBJ1-2 and V is TRBV5-1, with D perhaps matching TRBD1 (6 bases). V lost 3 bases to trimming and J lost 9 bases, with 21 bases between them. This CDR3 is 15 amino acids long. Germline V gene lookup returns CDR1 SGHRS and CDR2 YFSETQ. The CDR3 sequence is CASSSYREFASSYTF. The DNA of the CDR3 is TGCGCCAGCAGCTCCTACAGGGAGTTCGCTAGTAGCTACACCTTC.

This clone was seen just once. The chain combines TRBV7-2 with TRBJ1-5; unclear D gene. The CDR3 totals 13 residues. Trimming took off 1 base at V and 5 bases at J, with 6 bases between the two ends. CDR1 is SGHTA, CDR2 FQGNSA, per germline. DNA of the CDR3: TGTGCCAGCAGCTTAGAGAGGGATCAGCCCCAGCATTTT. Its protein product is CASSLERDQPQHF.

The chain uses TRBV5-1 and TRBJ2-1; D unclear. The length of the CDR3 is 13 residues. Germline V lookup: CDR1 SGHRS, CDR2 YFSETQ. The V end was cut by 3 bases, the J end by 6 bases, with 10 bases between. In DNA form, the CDR3 reads TGCGCCAGCAGCTCACACGTCGTCAATGAGCAGTTCTTC. Translation: CASSSHVVNEQFF.

The V gene is TRBV5-1, the J gene TRBJ2-3, with 13 bases that match TRBD2. V trimming: 0 bases; J trimming: 3 bases; junction bases outside the gene matches: 4. Looked up from germline, CDR1 is SGHRS and CDR2 is YFSETQ. CDR3 length equals 17 residues. The CDR3 DNA is TGCGCCAGCAGCTTGGCCCCACTAGCGGGAGGGACAGATACGCAGTATTTT. Amino acid sequence: CASSLAPLAGGTDTQYF.

CDR3 protein: CASSSGLFYEQYF. The DNA of the CDR3 is TGTGCCAGCTCATCTGGACTATTTTACGAGCAGTACTTC. V is TRBV18 and J is TRBJ2-7, with D perhaps TRBD2 (6 bases). V was clipped by 5 bases and J by 4 bases, with 12 bases between them. This CDR3 contains 13 residues. Germline CDR1 KGHSH, CDR2 LQKENI.

This chain connects TRBV19 to TRBJ2-7; D may match TRBD1 or TRBD2 (5 bases each). CDR3 length equals 14 residues. Trimming removed 9 bases from V and 2 bases from J, with 17 bases in between. Looked up from germline, CDR1 is LNHDA and CDR2 is SQIVND (reference sequence). DNA of the CDR3: TGTGCCAGCGCCGTGGGACCGCCGACCTACGAGCAGTACTTC. As protein: CASAVGPPTYEQYF.

The chain couples TRBV7-6 to TRBJ1-6, with 11 positions matching TRBD1. J gave up 7 bases and V 3 bases, and 5 bases lay outside the gene matches. CDR3 length: 16 amino acids. The V gene's germline CDR1 is SGHVS and CDR2 FNYEAQ. The CDR3 spells CASSLRTGGLNSPLHF. CDR3 DNA: TGTGCCAGCAGCTTGCGGACAGGGGGCCTAAATTCACCCCTCCACTTT.

This chain links TRBV18 with TRBJ1-2, with D hard to call. Trimming pared 1 base from V and 5 bases from J, leaving 5 bases between. The CDR3 extends over 12 amino acids. Germline V gene lookup returns CDR1 KGHSH and CDR2 LQKENI. In nucleotides, the CDR3 is TGTGCCAGCTCACCACAGGAGTATGGCTACACCTTC. Translating it yields CASSPQEYGYTF.

For the CDR3, the DNA is TGTGCCAGTAGTATCGACTTTTTGGGTGAGCAGTTCTTC. The encoded protein is CASSIDFLGEQFF. The chain employs TRBV19 and TRBJ2-1; D unresolved. The CDR3 is 13 amino acids. Deletions cut 3 bases from V and 9 bases from J, with 12 bases between. Per germline, CDR1 LNHDA and CDR2 SQIVND (reference sequence).

This chain uses TRBV28 with TRBJ2-2; D is ambiguous. Trimming took off 7 bases at V and 1 base at J, with 7 bases between the two ends. The germline CDR1 and CDR2 sequences are MDHEN and SYDVKM. This CDR3 comprises 13 residues. The CDR3 nucleotides are TGTGCCAGCAATAACTGGAACACCGGGGAGCTGTTTTTT. It encodes CASNNWNTGELFF.

The chain has TRBV9 and TRBJ2-5; D is possibly TRBD1 (8 bases). V shed 4 bases and J shed 5 bases, with 15 bases lying between them. CDR3 length: 14 amino acids. In germline, CDR1 is SGDLS, CDR2 YYNGEE. This CDR3 reads CASSFTGGGETQYF. The CDR3 DNA sequence: TGTGCCAGCAGCTTTACAGGGGGAGGGGAGACCCAGTACTTC.

V gene TRBV7-2 combines with J gene TRBJ2-7, with D possibly matching TRBD2 (5 bases). Germline V lookup: CDR1 SGHTA, CDR2 FQGNSA. Trimming left V 1 base short and J 2 bases short, with 9 bases between. The CDR3 runs to 14 residues. The CDR3 region is CASSLGGSTYEQYF. As DNA, the CDR3 is TGTGCCAGCAGCTTAGGCGGGTCCACCTACGAGCAGTACTTC.

The chain links TRBV28 to TRBJ1-5; D not resolved. The germline CDR1 and CDR2 sequences are MDHEN and SYDVKM. The CDR3 loop spans 14 amino acids. V was pared by 4 bases and J by 3 bases, with 10 bases between. The CDR3 protein is CASSSEGDNQPQHF. The CDR3 DNA sequence: TGTGCCAGCAGTTCCGAGGGTGACAATCAGCCCCAGCATTTT.